The T cell receptor (beta chain) described here comes from a study of T cells in Graves' hyperthyroidism and ophthalmopathy. The investigators amplified TCR beta CDR3 regions from RNA transcripts. RT-PCR in the first round (using the HTBI primer set) targeted the TCR CDR3. Each CDR3 protein gets one entry after TCRdb re-called the multiplex PCR reads with MiXCR. The profile covers 270,000 or so distinct CDR3 sequences, with 25% appearing a single time and 20% to 30% taken by the ten largest. The study left out patients who had uncontrolled infection, other autoimmune disease, pregnancy or lactation. Source material for PBMCs was 10 ml fresh peripheral blood. CDR3 length: 12 residues. V lost 6 bases, J lost 4 bases, and 12 bases lay in between. The germline V gene encodes CDR1 DFQATT and CDR2 SNEGSKA (reference sequence).

The sample consisted of blood. This clonotype was obtained from a man in his forties with Graves' hyperthyroidism that later progressed to Graves' ophthalmopathy. The chain carries TRBV20-1 and TRBJ1-2, with D maybe TRBD1 (6 bases). CDR3 amino acids: CSAYGQSYGYTF. The CDR3 region has the DNA TGCAGTGCCTACGGACAGTCCTATGGCTACACCTTC.